What follows are 30 T cell receptor beta chains derived from one specimen sequenced in a study of T-cell memory formation after mild COVID-19. TCRdb redid the calling of the 5' RACE reads with MiXCR, one entry per CDR3 protein. This sample yields 300,000 to 400,000 distinct CDR3 sequences, of which over 25% are seen a single time; 13% belongs to the top ten. Sequencing input: PBMCs or a T cell subset sorted from them (not recorded which). The receptors stem from an adult woman who had mild COVID-19 (a few samples of this study predate the infection). Cell type and time point are not known.

The gene calls are TRBV7-6 and TRBJ2-7; no clear D gene. Germline-derived CDR1 and CDR2 are SGHVS and FNYEAQ. The V end was cut by 1 base, the J end by 3 bases, with 7 bases between. There are 13 residues in the CDR3. CDR3 in DNA: TGTGCCAGCAGCTTAGAGGCAGACTACGAGCAGTACTTC. It encodes CASSLEADYEQYF.

This clonotype was picked up one time. The V gene is TRBV12-3 or TRBV12-4, the J gene TRBJ1-6; D ambiguous. V was cut by 3 bases and J by 7 bases, with 7 bases left in between. This CDR3 spans 13 amino acids. The CDR3 nucleotides read TGTGCCAGCAGTTTCCGGCTGAATTCACCCCTCCACTTT. Its protein product is CASSFRLNSPLHF.

A few counts support this clonotype. V gene TRBV7-8 combines with J gene TRBJ2-5, with 8 bases aligning to TRBD2. With V trimmed by 5 bases and J by 5 bases, 10 bases remained unmatched. CDR1 is SGHVS and CDR2 is FQNEAQ in the germline V gene. This CDR3 has 15 residues. The CDR3 here is CASSRDSGIRETQYF. The CDR3 DNA follows: TGTGCCAGCAGCCGGGATAGCGGGATAAGGGAGACCCAGTACTTC.

The table lists this clonotype with a count of one. The gene calls are TRBV18 and TRBJ2-7, with D possibly TRBD2 on 5 matching bases. Per germline, CDR1 KGHSH and CDR2 LQKENI. Trimming left V 5 bases short and J 9 bases short, with 17 bases between. The CDR3 extends over 13 amino acids. The DNA of the CDR3 is TGTGCCAGCTCAGAGGATCTCGGGGTTTGGCAGTACTTC. Residues: CASSEDLGVWQYF.

The sample holds a few counts of this clonotype. The chain is built from TRBV5-6 and TRBJ2-3; D ambiguous. CDR3 size: 15 residues. Germline loops: CDR1 SGHDT, CDR2 YYEEEE. Trimming pared 1 base from V and 2 bases from J, leaving 11 bases between. CDR3 DNA: TGTGCCAGCAGCTTGTTGCCGGAACTCACAGATACGCAGTATTTT. It encodes CASSLLPELTDTQYF.

This chain connects TRBV5-1 to TRBJ2-1; TRBD1 agrees at 7 bases. V was pared by 4 bases and J by 8 bases, with 15 bases of the junction left unmatched. Germline V CDR1 and CDR2: SGHRS, YFSETQ. This CDR3 comprises 16 residues. In nucleotides, the CDR3 is TGCGCCAGCAGCCGTTGGGCGGACAGGCCACTCGATGAGCAGTTCTTC. Translated, it gives CASSRWADRPLDEQFF. Full variable domain (rest looked up from reference TRBV5-1 and TRBJ2-1): KAGVTQTPRYLIKTRGQQVTLSCSPISGHRSVSWYQQTPGQGLQFLFEYFSETQRNKGNFPGRFSGRQFSNSRSEMNVSTLELGDSALYLCASSRWADRPLDEQFFGPGTRLTVL.

The V gene is TRBV4-2, the J gene TRBJ1-2; D perhaps matches TRBD1 (5 bases). Germline V gives CDR1 LGHNA, CDR2 YNFKEQ. V gave up 3 bases and J gave up 0 bases, with 14 bases separating them. The CDR3 length is 16 residues. CDR3 sequence: CASSHATGTTNYGYTF. The CDR3 bases are TGTGCCAGCAGCCATGCGACCGGGACGACTAACTATGGCTACACCTTC.

This clonotype was observed a single time. This rearrangement joins TRBV6-6 to TRBJ2-5; D is unclear. Germline CDR1 and CDR2: MNHNY and SVGAGI (reference sequence). This CDR3 contains 11 residues. The CDR3 bases are TGTCCCCCGAGGTCCTATGAGACCCAGTACTTC. It codes for CPPRSYETQYF.

The rearrangement uses TRBV4-1 and TRBJ2-7; D possibly corresponds to TRBD1 (5 bases). V lost 0 bases and J 12 bases, leaving 15 bases between the germline ends. The CDR3 extends over 13 amino acids. Germline V gene data show CDR1 as MGHRA and CDR2 as YSYEKL. The CDR3: CASSQEPDTPPYF. Here the CDR3 DNA reads TGCGCCAGCAGCCAAGAGCCGGACACCCCCCCGTACTTC.

The rearrangement links TRBV29-1 to TRBJ2-3; perhaps TRBD2 as D (6 bases). Trimming stripped 1 base from V and 4 bases from J, with 12 bases between. The CDR3 contains 14 residues. Germline values: CDR1 SQVTM, CDR2 ANQGSEA. The DNA of the CDR3 is TGCAGCGTTGAAGGGATCAGGGAGGCAGATACGCAGTATTTT. Translated, it gives CSVEGIREADTQYF.

This clonotype was detected many times. A junction boundary mismatches the germline segment, possibly from a read error. The chain recombines TRBV3-1 with TRBJ2-2; no clear D. From germline, CDR1 is LGHDT and CDR2 YNNKEL (reference sequence). The CDR3 extends over 14 amino acids. The CDR3 spells CASSQDPNTGELFF. CDR3 nucleotides: TGCGCCAGCAGCCAAGACCCCAACACCGGGGAGCTGTTTTTT. Looking up the rest from reference TRBV3-1 and TRBJ2-2 gives the full variable domain: DTAVSQTPKYLVTQMGNDKSIKCEQNLGHDTMYWYKQDSKKFLKIMFSYNNKELIINETVPNRFSPKSPDKAHLNLHINSLELGDSAVYFCASSQDPNTGELFFGEGSRLTVL.

This clonotype turned up a few times. The V gene is TRBV7-9, the J gene TRBJ2-7, with 7 bases identical to TRBD1. Looked up from germline, CDR1 is SEHNR and CDR2 is FQNEAQ (reference sequence). Losses at the gene ends were 7 bases for V and 5 bases for J; bases not matched to a gene: 8. The CDR3 length is 13 residues. The CDR3 is CASTSGTEHEQYF. Written as DNA, the CDR3 is TGTGCCAGCACCTCCGGGACAGAGCACGAGCAGTACTTC.

In this sample, this clonotype turned up a few times. The rearrangement joins TRBV9 to TRBJ2-3, with TRBD1 matching 7 bases. The CDR3 is 14 residues long. Losses at the gene ends were 6 bases for V and 2 bases for J; bases not matched to a gene: 6. Germline CDR1 SGDLS, CDR2 YYNGEE. Here the CDR3 DNA reads TGTGCCAGCAACCGACAGGGCCACACAGATACGCAGTATTTT. Its protein product is CASNRQGHTDTQYF.

This clonotype showed up many times. This chain connects TRBV12-3 or TRBV12-4 to TRBJ1-1, with 11 bases aligning to TRBD1. The CDR3 length is 16 residues. The J segment lost 0 bases and the V segment lost 6 bases, leaving 6 bases of the junction unmatched. The CDR3 region is CASRHGQGALNTEAFF. For the CDR3, the DNA is TGTGCCAGCAGACACGGACAGGGGGCGTTGAACACTGAAGCTTTCTTT.

This clonotype was recorded a few times. This rearrangement joins TRBV6-5 to TRBJ2-3; D is unresolved. The CDR3 is made up of 14 amino acids. Per germline, CDR1 MNHEY and CDR2 SVGAGI. Trimming left V 2 bases short and J 2 bases short, with 8 bases between. CDR3 bases: TGTGCCAGCAGTTACGATGGACCCACAGATACGCAGTATTTT. Protein sequence: CASSYDGPTDTQYF.

This clonotype was seen a few times. The genes are TRBV7-9 and TRBJ1-2; 12 nucleotides align to TRBD1. Germline V CDR1 and CDR2: SEHNR, FQNEAQ (reference sequence). V dropped 4 bases and J dropped 0; count of bases not matched to a gene: 6. This CDR3 contains 17 residues. CDR3 residues: CASSSPGQGATNYGYTF. The CDR3 bases are TGTGCCAGCAGCTCCCCGGGACAGGGGGCAACTAACTATGGCTACACCTTC.

The V and J genes are TRBV12-3 or TRBV12-4 and TRBJ2-1; TRBD2 matches at 16 bases. J gave up 8 bases and V 6 bases, and 7 bases lay outside the gene matches. The CDR3 consists of 16 residues. For the CDR3, the DNA is TGTGCCAGCAGGGGGACTAGCGGGAGGGCCAGCTATGAGCAGTTCTTC. Residues: CASRGTSGRASYEQFF.

The chain couples TRBV27 to TRBJ2-7; the D gene is possibly TRBD2 (6 bases). The germline CDR1 and CDR2 sequences are MNHEY and SMNVEV (reference sequence). The CDR3 sequence is 14 residues long. Trimming took off 6 bases at V and 0 bases at J, with 12 bases between the two ends. The CDR3 loop reads CASRDGLTSYEQYF. The CDR3 nucleotides read TGTGCCAGCAGAGACGGACTAACCTCCTACGAGCAGTACTTC.

The chain couples TRBV5-1 to TRBJ2-5; 13 positions agree with TRBD2. Germline V gene data show CDR1 as SGHRS and CDR2 as YFSETQ. This CDR3 is built from 16 residues. Trimming took 0 bases from V and 3 from J; bases not matched to a gene: 2. CDR3 region: CASSLELAGGEETQYF. CDR3 bases: TGCGCCAGCAGCTTGGAACTAGCGGGAGGGGAAGAGACCCAGTACTTC.

J is TRBJ1-2 and V is TRBV20-1; D is unclear. The germline V and J ends were trimmed by 3 bases and 8 bases, with 16 bases remaining between them. The germline V gene has CDR1 DFQATT and CDR2 SNEGSKA (reference sequence). The CDR3 length is 13 residues. CDR3 sequence (DNA): TGCAGTGCTAGGCTGCTTCCAGTGGACGGCTACACCTTC. It codes for CSARLLPVDGYTF.

This chain connects TRBV7-9 to TRBJ2-7; D unresolved. Per germline, CDR1 SEHNR and CDR2 FQNEAQ (reference sequence). The CDR3 is made up of 13 amino acids. V lost 5 bases and J lost 3, with 11 bases in between. The CDR3 DNA sequence: TGTGCCAGCAGCAAGGACGCCGGCTACGAGCAGTACTTC. Encoded protein: CASSKDAGYEQYF.

The chain recombines TRBV5-5 with TRBJ2-5, with 9 bases lining up with TRBD2. This CDR3 region has 15 residues. Germline lookup yields CDR1 SGHKS and CDR2 YYEKEE (reference sequence). V was clipped by 3 bases and J by 1 base; unmatched bases: 4. The CDR3, as DNA: TGTGCCAGCAGCTCCGGGACTAGCACCCAAGAGACCCAGTACTTC. This sequence encodes CASSSGTSTQETQYF. Complete variable domain (other parts from reference TRBV5-5 and TRBJ2-5): DAGVTQSPTHLIKTRGQQVTLRCSPISGHKSVSWYQQVLGQGPQFIFQYYEKEERGRGNFPDRFSARQFPNYSSELNVNALLLGDSALYLCASSSGTSTQETQYFGPGTRLLVL.

This clonotype was seen a few times. The V and J genes are TRBV29-1 and TRBJ2-3; TRBD2 matches 10 bases. V lost 7 bases to trimming and J lost 2 bases; unmatched junction nucleotides: 9. CDR1 is SQVTM, CDR2 ANQGSEA, per germline. The CDR3 runs 15 residues. CDR3 region: CSAEGTSEDTDTQYF. The CDR3 DNA sequence: TGCAGCGCCGAGGGGACTAGCGAGGACACAGATACGCAGTATTTT.

The CDR3 DNA follows: TGCGCCAGCAGCCAAGCCGCAGGCGGTATCTACGAGCAGTACTTC. It specifies CASSQAAGGIYEQYF. V and J are TRBV4-3 and TRBJ2-7; D uncertain. The CDR3 spans 15 residues. Trimming stripped 1 base from V and 3 bases from J, with 13 bases between. Germline V gene lookup returns CDR1 LGHNA and CDR2 YSLEER.

This clonotype was seen a few times. V and J are TRBV7-2 and TRBJ2-1; D perhaps matches TRBD1 (5 bases). The CDR3 is 14 residues long. Trimming pared 3 bases from V and 6 bases from J, leaving 12 bases between. CDR1 and CDR2 (germline): SGHTA, FQGNSA. In nucleotides, the CDR3 is TGTGCCAGCAGCTTTGTTGGGGCGCCCAATGAGCAGTTCTTC. The encoded protein is CASSFVGAPNEQFF.

This chain joins TRBV5-1 and TRBJ2-7; D remains ambiguous. Looked up from germline, CDR1 is SGHRS and CDR2 is YFSETQ. Deletions cut 0 bases from V and 9 bases from J, with 13 bases between. This CDR3 spans 13 amino acids. Written as DNA, the CDR3 is TGCGCCAGCAGCTTGGCCATGGGGAACGGGCAGTACTTC. This codes for CASSLAMGNGQYF.

This clonotype has at least ten counts. The chain has TRBV25-1 and TRBJ2-2; possibly TRBD2 for D (7 bases). With 6 bases removed from V and 6 bases from J, the gap between germline ends came to 14 bases. The CDR3 contains 14 residues. Germline V gene sequence: CDR1 MGHDK, CDR2 SYGVNS. The CDR3 loop is CASSEQGRAGELFF. Written as DNA, the CDR3 is TGTGCCAGCAGCGAGCAGGGGAGGGCCGGGGAGCTGTTTTTT.

This clonotype was counted many times. The chain carries TRBV7-9 and TRBJ1-1; 9 positions agree with TRBD1. Germline CDR1 and CDR2: SEHNR and FQNEAQ (reference sequence). J lost 0 bases, V lost 5 bases, and 13 bases had no gene match. The CDR3 covers 18 residues. The DNA for the CDR3 is TGTGCCAGCAGCCCCCGGACAGGGGTTATGGCCATGAACACTGAAGCTTTCTTT. Translated, it gives CASSPRTGVMAMNTEAFF.

A few counts support this clonotype. CDR3 bases: TGTGCCAGCAGCCTAGCTTCCGGGACAGCCCGCAATGAGCAGTTCTTC. This sequence encodes CASSLASGTARNEQFF. The gene calls are TRBV4-2 and TRBJ2-1; 7 bases match TRBD1. The germline gives CDR1 LGHNA, CDR2 YNFKEQ. This CDR3 is built from 16 residues. Trimming removed 4 bases from V and 6 bases from J; junction bases left unmatched: 12.

The rearrangement links TRBV7-2 to TRBJ2-3; D remains ambiguous. V was clipped by 6 bases and J by 4 bases, with 8 bases between them. Germline-derived CDR1 and CDR2 are SGHTA and FQGNSA. The CDR3 has 12 amino acids. The CDR3 loop reads CASRRLADTQYF. CDR3 DNA: TGTGCCAGCAGGAGGTTGGCAGATACGCAGTATTTT.